The clone carrying this T cell receptor (beta chain) showed up many times. Its target is not known. TCR beta libraries were built with iRepertoire HTBI primers and Arm-PCR of CDR3 regions. Study processing details: Across the samples, identification revealed 50 to 80 TRBV and over 12 TRBJ segments. TCRdb processed the multiplex PCR reads anew with MiXCR; each CDR3 protein has one entry. The V and J calls were not made by the authors but by TCRdb's processing. This sample has 450,000 or so distinct CDR3 sequences, with around 21% found just once. V was clipped by 3 bases and J by 5 bases; unmatched bases: 6. The CDR3 has 14 amino acids. The germline V gene has CDR1 SGHTA and CDR2 FQGNSA. This entry comes from a study of regulatory T cells in long-lasting Graves disease. General study findings and limits: Those with persistent disease had in common more public clonotypes (around 2,700) than new patients (roughly 1,000). Under persistent disease, TRBV28, TRBJ1-2 and TRBJ2-5 were used preferentially.

This sample's time point: persistent/refractory GD, antithyroid drugs over 5 years with positive TRAb. PBMC RNA was the source of the TCR library. Patients came through an endocrinology department, and that department was in Xi'an, China. This receptor was identified in a female donor with Graves disease. This chain links TRBV7-2 with TRBJ2-5; the match to TRBD1 covers 7 bases. The input for sequencing was peripheral blood mononuclear cells (PBMCs), taken when the disease was refractory, from a patient treated with antithyroid drugs. The CDR3 loop reads CASSFTGTAETQYF. The CDR3 DNA is TGTGCCAGCAGCTTTACCGGGACAGCTGAGACCCAGTACTTC. Looking up the rest from reference TRBV7-2 and TRBJ2-5 gives the full variable domain: GAGVSQSPSNKVTEKGKDVELRCDPISGHTALYWYRQSLGQGLEFLIYFQGNSAPDKSGLPSDRFSAERTGGSVSTLTIQRTQQEDSAVYLCASSFTGTAETQYFGPGTRLLVL.